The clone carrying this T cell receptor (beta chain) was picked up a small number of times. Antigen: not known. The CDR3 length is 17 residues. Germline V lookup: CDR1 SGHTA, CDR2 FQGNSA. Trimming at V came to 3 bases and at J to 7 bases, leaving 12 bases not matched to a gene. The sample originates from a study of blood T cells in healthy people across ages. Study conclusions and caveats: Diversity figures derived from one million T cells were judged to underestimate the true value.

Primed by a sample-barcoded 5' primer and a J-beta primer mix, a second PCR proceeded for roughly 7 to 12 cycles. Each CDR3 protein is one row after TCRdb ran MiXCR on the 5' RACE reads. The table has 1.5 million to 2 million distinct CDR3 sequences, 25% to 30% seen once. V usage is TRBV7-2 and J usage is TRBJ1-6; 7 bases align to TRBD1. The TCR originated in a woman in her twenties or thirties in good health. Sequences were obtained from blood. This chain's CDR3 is CASSFQRGRTLNSPLHF. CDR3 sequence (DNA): TGTGCCAGCAGCTTCCAAAGGGGGCGAACTCTGAATTCACCCCTCCACTTT.